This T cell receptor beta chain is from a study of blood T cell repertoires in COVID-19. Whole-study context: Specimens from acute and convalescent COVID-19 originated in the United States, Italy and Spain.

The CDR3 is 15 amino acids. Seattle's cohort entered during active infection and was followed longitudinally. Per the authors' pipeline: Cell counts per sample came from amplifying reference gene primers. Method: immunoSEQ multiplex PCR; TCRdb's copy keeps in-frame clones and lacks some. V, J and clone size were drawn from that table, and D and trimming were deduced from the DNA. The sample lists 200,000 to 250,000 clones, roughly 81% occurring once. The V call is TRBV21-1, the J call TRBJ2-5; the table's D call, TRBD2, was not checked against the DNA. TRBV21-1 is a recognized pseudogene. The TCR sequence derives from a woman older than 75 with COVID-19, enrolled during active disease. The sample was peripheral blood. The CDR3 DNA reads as TGTGCCAGCAGCCCCCCGGGGGAGGCAGAAGAGACCCAGTACTTC. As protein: CASSPPGEAEETQYF.